This record looks at one T cell receptor (beta chain) sequence and its context. Its target is not known. This specimen comes from a study of CD8 T cells in Susac syndrome. CDR1 LGHDT and CDR2 YNNKEL come from the germline V gene (reference sequence). V gave up 4 bases and J gave up 9 bases; unmatched junction bases: 5. The CDR3 has 13 residues. It was with random hexamers that roughly 0.5 to 1 ug RNA was reverse transcribed. The amplification used immunoSEQ multiplex PCR on TCR beta CDR3; it spanned 54 Vbeta and 13 Jbeta. TCRdb re-called the immunoSEQ multiplex PCR reads with MiXCR, one entry per CDR3 protein. The table has about 210,000 distinct CDR3 sequences, 95% seen once. From blood CD8+ and CD4+ T cells, TCR beta sequences were generated. TEMRA cells were FACS-enriched, and CD8+ and CD4+ T cells were isolated negatively. General study points: The study conceded that relatively few individuals underwent its TCR sequencing and HLA analysis.

This TCR came from a human donor with multiple sclerosis. The genes are TRBV3-1 and TRBJ2-1, with 8 bases aligning to TRBD1. The specimen was CD4+ T cells from PBMCs. CDR3 in DNA: TGTGCCAGCAGCCCCGGACAGGGTACTGAGCAGTTCTTC. This codes for CASSPGQGTEQFF.